This T cell receptor (beta chain) was obtained from a study of T cells in Graves' hyperthyroidism and ophthalmopathy. Turning to the study itself: Peripheral blood was drawn at first diagnosis, prior to all treatment.

Diagnosis rested on symptoms, serum thyroxine and TRAb, thyroid ultrasound, and orbital computed tomography. Overall study findings and caveats: Most thyroid clonotypes expanded above 0.001 were also detected in blood.

The table lists this clonotype with many counts. Its antigen is unidentified. Researchers took RNA transcripts and amplified the TCR beta CDR3 regions from them. The HTBI set primed first-round TCR CDR3 RT-PCR. TCRdb re-called the multiplex PCR reads with MiXCR, one entry per CDR3 protein. This sample carries roughly 520,000 distinct CDR3 sequences, roughly a quarter of them seen once, and the ten largest clones take over 9%. Sequenced sample: blood. The origin of this receptor is a woman aged 25 to 45 with Graves' ophthalmopathy.

The CDR3 loop is CASSRRGGSNQPQHF. The CDR3 region has the DNA TGTGCCAGTAGTCGCCGAGGTGGTAGCAATCAGCCCCAGCATTTT. This chain uses TRBV19 with TRBJ1-5; the D is unclear. The CDR3 is made up of 15 amino acids. Germline CDR1 LNHDA, CDR2 SQIVND (reference sequence). V lost 5 bases to trimming and J lost 0 bases, with 11 bases between them.